This TCR beta chain was identified in a study of CD8 T cells in ankylosing spondylitis. TCRdb reprocessed the 5' RACE reads via MiXCR and lists one record per CDR3 protein. Among 250,000 to 400,000 distinct CDR3 sequences listed, 11% were seen once. General study findings and limits: Clones linked to disease were reported to show significant enrichment in matched ankylosing spondylitis synovial fluid.

The germline gives CDR1 DFQATT, CDR2 SNEGSKA (reference sequence). The germline V and J ends were trimmed by 2 bases and 0 bases, with 12 bases remaining between them. This CDR3 comprises 15 residues. This clonotype was detected only a few times. What it recognizes is unknown. This clonotype was obtained from a female donor with ankylosing spondylitis or in good health (not recorded which). The chain employs TRBV20-1 and TRBJ2-3; D is perhaps TRBD1 (6 bases). Sequencing input: blood, either unsorted or a sorted T cell fraction (not recorded which). The CDR3 nucleotides read TGCAGTGCTAGACCTTGGACAGTCAGCACAGATACGCAGTATTTT. Its protein is CSARPWTVSTDTQYF.